Below, 13 T cell receptor beta chains from the same sample are listed, as sequenced in a study of T cells in Graves' hyperthyroidism and ophthalmopathy. Amplified regions were TCR beta CDR3 sequences from RNA transcripts. The HTBI primer set was used in a first-round RT-PCR of the TCR CDR3. MiXCR was run by TCRdb on the multiplex PCR reads, yielding one entry per CDR3 protein. The sample shows around 720,000 distinct CDR3 sequences, around 40% of them seen only once. The sequencing input was blood. These TCRs come from a woman aged 40 to 55 with Graves' hyperthyroidism.

The rearrangement joins TRBV5-5 to TRBJ1-4; D unresolved. Trimming took 2 bases from V and 0 from J, leaving 5 bases between them. This CDR3 has 14 amino acids. Germline V gives CDR1 SGHKS, CDR2 YYEKEE (reference sequence). The CDR3 coding sequence is TGTGCCAGCAGCTTATCCACAACTAATGAAAAACTGTTTTTT. As protein: CASSLSTTNEKLFF.

This clonotype was picked up many times. V usage is TRBV10-3 and J usage is TRBJ2-7; D might be TRBD1 (6 bases). This CDR3 has 13 residues. V was pared by 4 bases and J by 3 bases, with 10 bases between. Per germline, CDR1 ENHRY and CDR2 SYGVKD. CDR3 residues: CAISGQEGYEQYF. The CDR3 region has the DNA TGTGCCATCAGTGGACAGGAAGGCTACGAGCAGTACTTC.

This clonotype was picked up many times. The chain employs TRBV25-1 and TRBJ1-6; TRBD1 matches at 9 bases. This CDR3 spans 17 amino acids. Per germline, CDR1 MGHDK and CDR2 SYGVNS. Trimming at V came to 1 base and at J to 8 bases, leaving 9 bases not matched to a gene. The chain's CDR3 is CASSEFSFRTGDSPLHF. The CDR3 bases are TGTGCCAGCAGTGAATTTTCGTTTAGGACAGGGGATTCACCCCTCCACTTT.

CDR3 loop: CASTISGGAYEQYF. The CDR3 region has the DNA TGTGCCAGTACTATCAGCGGGGGGGCCTACGAGCAGTACTTC. This chain joins TRBV19 and TRBJ2-7; the match to TRBD2 covers 10 bases. Germline CDR1 is LNHDA and CDR2 is SQIVND (reference sequence). J gave up 2 bases and V 7 bases, and 5 bases lay outside the gene matches. The CDR3 has 14 residues.

This sequence joins TRBV29-1 and TRBJ1-2; weak D call: TRBD1 (5 bases). The CDR3 consists of 14 residues. The ends were cut back, 3 bases at V and 4 bases at J, with 15 bases in the middle. CDR1 and CDR2 (germline): SQVTM, ANQGSEA. CDR3 region: CSVDFQETAYGYTF. CDR3 DNA: TGCAGCGTTGATTTCCAAGAGACAGCCTATGGCTACACCTTC. Complete variable domain (other parts from reference TRBV29-1 and TRBJ1-2): SAVISQKPSRDICQRGTSLTIQCQVDSQVTMMFWYRQQPGQSLTLIATANQGSEATYESGFVIDKFPISRPNLTFSTLTVSNMSPEDSSIYLCSVDFQETAYGYTFGSGTRLTVV.

This clonotype was seen repeatedly, ten times or more. V is TRBV19 and J is TRBJ1-1; perhaps TRBD1 as D (5 bases). This CDR3 is 15 amino acids long. Between the trimmed V and J ends, which lost 4 bases and 0 bases, there was a span of 12 bases. Germline lookup yields CDR1 LNHDA and CDR2 SQIVND (reference sequence). CDR3 protein: CASSTLPGLNTEAFF. The CDR3 DNA sequence: TGTGCCAGTAGTACGCTCCCGGGACTGAACACTGAAGCTTTCTTT. The entire variable domain, with the rest obtained from reference TRBV19 and TRBJ1-1, is as follows: DGGITQSPKYLFRKEGQNVTLSCEQNLNHDAMYWYRQDPGQGLRLIYYSQIVNDFQKGDIAEGYSVSREKKESFPLTVTSAQKNPTAFYLCASSTLPGLNTEAFFGQGTRLTVV.

This clonotype was seen ten or more times. This chain connects TRBV29-1 to TRBJ2-7, with 8 bases aligning to TRBD1. From germline, CDR1 is SQVTM and CDR2 ANQGSEA. The CDR3 is made up of 12 amino acids. Trimming took 6 bases from V and 7 from J; bases not matched to a gene: 8. The CDR3 spells CSVGQGPMEQYF. As DNA, the CDR3 is TGCAGCGTCGGACAGGGACCTATGGAGCAGTACTTC.

This clonotype was counted at least ten times. V usage is TRBV7-9 and J usage is TRBJ1-1; D uncertain. V lost 1 base to trimming and J lost 1 base, with 7 bases between them. The CDR3 sequence is 14 residues long. The germline gives CDR1 SEHNR, CDR2 FQNEAQ (reference sequence). The CDR3 region is CASSLEGRNTEAFF. The CDR3 coding sequence is TGTGCCAGCAGCTTAGAGGGTCGGAACACTGAAGCTTTCTTT.

This rearrangement joins TRBV3-1 to TRBJ1-2; D uncertain. Germline assignment: CDR1 LGHDT and CDR2 YNNKEL (reference sequence). CDR3 length: 13 amino acids. Trimming removed 7 bases at V and 5 bases at J, with 14 bases between. The CDR3 reads CASIWVLGYGYTF. CDR3 nucleotides: TGTGCCAGCATCTGGGTCCTGGGATATGGCTACACCTTC.

DNA for the CDR3: TGTGCCAGCAGCGGGGGGGGCAGGGCCACCGGGGAGCTGTTTTTT. Translating gives CASSGGGRATGELFF. The chain recombines TRBV7-3 with TRBJ2-2; perhaps TRBD2 as D (7 bases). V lost 5 bases, J lost 4 bases, and 14 bases lay in between. The germline V gene encodes CDR1 SGHTA and CDR2 FQGTGA. The CDR3 has 15 amino acids. Using reference TRBV7-3 and TRBJ2-2 for the parts outside the CDR3, the full variable domain is GAGVSQTPSNKVTEKGKYVELRCDPISGHTALYWYRQSLGQGPEFLIYFQGTGAADDSGLPNDRFFAVRPEGSVSTLKIQRTERGDSAVYLCASSGGGRATGELFFGEGSRLTVL.

The chain is built from TRBV10-3 and TRBJ2-3; D may be TRBD2 (5 bases). This CDR3 has 13 amino acids. The germline gives CDR1 ENHRY, CDR2 SYGVKD. V shed 4 bases and J shed 8 bases, with 13 bases lying between them. DNA for the CDR3: TGTGCCATCAGTGCTCCCGGGCGGGTTACGCAGTATTTT. Encoded protein: CAISAPGRVTQYF.

This clonotype was recorded at least ten times. This chain joins TRBV7-9 and TRBJ2-7; 10 nucleotides agree with TRBD1. V dropped 2 bases and J dropped 6; count of bases not matched to a gene: 4. CDR1 and CDR2 from the germline V gene are SEHNR and FQNEAQ (reference sequence). The CDR3 length is 14 residues. The DNA of the CDR3 is TGTGCCAGCAGCTTACTCGGGACAGGGGTCGAGCAGTACTTC. The encoded protein is CASSLLGTGVEQYF.

V and J are TRBV7-2 and TRBJ2-2, with D possibly matching TRBD2 (5 bases). Germline V gives CDR1 SGHTA, CDR2 FQGNSA. This CDR3 has 14 residues. The ends were cut back, 3 bases at V and 7 bases at J, with 12 bases in the middle. This chain's CDR3 is CASSLGASRGELFF. For the CDR3, the DNA is TGTGCCAGCAGCTTGGGAGCGTCCCGCGGGGAGCTGTTTTTT.